The entry below describes one TCR beta chain. Its specificity is not known. This entry is derived from a study of cytomegalovirus exposure and HLA in healthy donors. Findings and caveats of the study: The study recorded over 150 TCR beta chains that were cytomegalovirus-associated. Many donors carried some public TCRs, although rarity characterized most TCR sequences.

Assay used: immunoSEQ multiplex PCR; TCRdb lists only in-frame clones, some missing. The table shows roughly 300,000 clones, with roughly 87% occurring only once. V shed 6 bases and J 7 bases; nucleotides not matched to a gene: 14. CDR3 size: 15 residues. In germline, CDR1 is LNHDA, CDR2 SQIVND (reference sequence). The specimen sequenced was PBMCs. The receptor comes from a woman aged 25 to 39 in good health and CMV-seropositive. The V and J genes are TRBV19 and TRBJ1-1; 7 bases fit TRBD1. CDR3 amino acids: CASRETGDAAFEAFF. The CDR3, as DNA: TGTGCCAGTAGAGAAACAGGGGACGCCGCCTTTGAAGCTTTCTTT.